The rows below give T cell receptor beta chains drawn from one sample of a study of blood T cells in healthy people across ages. TCRdb independently ran MiXCR on the 5' RACE reads; one entry per CDR3 protein. The profile shows 780,000 or so distinct CDR3 sequences, 56% of them singletons. Material: blood. The receptors come from a man aged 40-49 years in good health. CDR3s include the opening cysteine and the closing phenylalanine or tryptophan. Some rows have no size entry. The others give once, few or many, or a class for an expanded clone.

J gene | clone size | V gene | CDR3 protein
TRBJ2-5 | - | TRBV10-2 | CASSDAGGSEAQYF
TRBJ1-4 | - | TRBV15 | CATSRDGTAENEKLFF
TRBJ2-7 | - | TRBV7-8 | CASSIGVSSYEQYF
TRBJ1-2 | - | TRBV5-4 | CASARVGSHGYTF
- | - | TRBV27 | CASRGAAPRHEQYF
TRBJ1-2 | - | TRBV5-1 | CASSRTGVDYGYTF
TRBJ2-3 | - | TRBV10-3 | CAITDRLSTDTQYF
TRBJ2-2 | - | TRBV7-8 | CASSYSGPSTGELFF
TRBJ2-3 | - | TRBV9 | CASSEGYSTSPMYTQYF
- | once | TRBV6-1 | CASSGELAGGGTQYF
TRBJ2-5 | - | TRBV10-2 | CASSEFGTDNQETQYF
TRBJ2-1 | - | TRBV27 | CASSLLAGLSNEQFF
TRBJ2-7 | - | TRBV4-3 | CASSQDLAAYEQYF
TRBJ2-3 | - | TRBV2 | CASTTLGGRPSTDTQYF
TRBJ2-7 | - | TRBV15 | CATSRELAGSQYEQYF
TRBJ2-5 | many | TRBV7-2 | CASSLALPDGTQYF
TRBJ2-1 | - | TRBV24-1 | CATSDGPDNEQFF
TRBJ2-5 | few | TRBV12-3/TRBV12-4 | CASTTQTETQYF
- | - | TRBV11-2 | CASSTGSPNEQYF
TRBJ2-3 | - | TRBV2 | CTSSSQGASTDTQYF
TRBJ2-7 | - | TRBV10-3 | CATRQEDYEQYF
TRBJ2-3 | - | TRBV6-5 | CASSKTGGPTDTQYF
TRBJ2-7 | few | TRBV4-1 | CASSPSAAEGYEQYF
TRBJ2-7 | - | TRBV7-9 | CASSLALAREQYF
TRBJ2-1 | - | TRBV18 | CASSPPQGGSGNEQFF
TRBJ2-3 | few | TRBV20-1 | CSAKLTTNTDTQYF
TRBJ2-1 | - | TRBV6-4 | CASSVYLSGYNEQFF